This T cell receptor (beta chain) was sequenced during a study of metastatic and nonmetastatic thyroid tumors. Study in general: Malignant and benign thyroid patients had repertoires compared in peripheral blood and tumor or nodule tissue.

The ends lost 8 bases at V and 4 bases at J; junction bases unmatched: 7. The CDR3 spans 15 residues. Germline-derived CDR1 and CDR2 are SGHNT and YENEEA. Original analysis: Built for papillary thyroid cancer, a distant-metastasis classifier drew on CDR3 differences across clinicopathological groups. TCRdb called clones again from the PCR reads with MiXCR. The V and J calls follow TCRdb's processing rather than the paper's. The sample holds 35,000 to 45,000 clones, 3% to 3.5% seen once. This clone was detected many times. All patients were treatment-naive before thyroid surgery. Sequencing was done on a sample of blood. This rearrangement joins TRBV11-3 to TRBJ2-6; 8 bases agree with TRBD2. The TCR comes from a female donor with papillary thyroid cancer or a benign thyroid nodule (not recorded which). Some clones in this sample may be carry-over from other donors' samples. The CDR3 spells CASSSGGEGANVLTF. DNA of the CDR3: TGTGCCAGCTCCTCCGGGGGGGAGGGGGCCAACGTCCTGACTTTC.